This T cell receptor beta chain came from a study of T cells in localized non-small cell lung cancer. The study, taken as a whole, reports: Only one tumor region was sequenced, so heterogeneity remains possible. Appearances in adjacent lung were noted for a median roughly 50 of the top 100 tumor clones. There was higher T cell clonality in uninvolved adjacent lung than in tumor, and it was highest there.

The CDR3 spans 14 residues. Germline assignment: CDR1 SQVTM and CDR2 ANQGSEA. Trimming cost V 4 bases and J 8 bases, with 17 bases left between them. Some clones are missing from TCRdb's copy, which holds only in-frame ones; the method was immunoSEQ multiplex PCR. The profile shows about 76,000 clones, 84% of them singletons. A word on this clone: What it recognizes is unknown.

The sample was peripheral blood, taken before any cancer treatment. This chain uses TRBV29-1 with TRBJ1-4, with D tentatively TRBD1 (5 bases). This TCR was recovered from a female donor at least 60 years old with stage I lung adenocarcinoma. CDR3 protein: CSVGGLRRDEKLFF. CDR3 DNA: TGCAGCGTTGGGGGATTGCGGAGGGACGAAAAACTGTTTTTT.